Listed below are T cell receptor beta chains from one sample, sequenced in a study of blood T cell repertoires in COVID-19. TCRdb keeps only in-frame clones here, not all; method: immunoSEQ multiplex PCR. The sample has more than 350,000 clones; approximately 91% are singletons. The sequenced material came from PBMCs or T cells enriched from blood (not recorded which). The receptors come from a woman between 18 and 30 years old who had been exposed to COVID-19. Both conserved end residues are part of each CDR3. The D gene is left open where the match is weak. Size is stated for part of the rows, as once, few or many counts, or as a class when the clone is expanded.

V gene: TRBV19; J gene: TRBJ2-7; clone size: many; D gene: TRBD1; CDR3 protein: CASSRGQGIYEQYF; CDR3 DNA: TGTGCCAGTAGTAGGGGACAGGGGATCTACGAGCAGTACTTC
V gene: TRBV6-5; J gene: TRBJ1-4; clone size: -; D gene: TRBD1; CDR3 protein: CASTIVGTGPEKLFF; CDR3 DNA: TGTGCCAGCACCATCGTGGGGACAGGGCCCGAAAAACTGTTTTTT
V gene: TRBV6-6; J gene: TRBJ2-1; clone size: -; D gene: -; CDR3 protein: CASSYRGGAYNEQFF; CDR3 DNA: TGTGCCAGCAGTTACAGGGGGGGGGCATACAATGAGCAGTTCTTC
V gene: TRBV18; J gene: TRBJ1-2; clone size: -; D gene: TRBD1; CDR3 protein: CASSPTTGIYGYTF; CDR3 DNA: TGTGCCAGCTCACCTACGACAGGGATCTATGGCTACACCTTC
V gene: TRBV9; J gene: TRBJ1-4; clone size: -; D gene: TRBD1; CDR3 protein: CASSAGTGGTNEKLFF; CDR3 DNA: TGTGCCAGCAGCGCCGGGACAGGGGGCACTAATGAAAAACTGTTTTTT
V gene: TRBV7-9; J gene: TRBJ2-6; clone size: -; D gene: -; CDR3 protein: CASSPDFPANVLTF; CDR3 DNA: TGTGCCAGCAGCCCGGACTTTCCGGCCAACGTCCTGACTTTC
V gene: TRBV28; J gene: TRBJ1-6; clone size: once; D gene: -; CDR3 protein: CASSLYPGGIGSPLHF; CDR3 DNA: TGTGCCAGCAGTTTATATCCGGGGGGGATTGGTTCACCCCTCCACTTT
V gene: TRBV11-2; J gene: TRBJ1-6; clone size: -; D gene: TRBD1; CDR3 protein: CASSLAPGQLNNSPLHF; CDR3 DNA: TGTGCCAGCAGCTTAGCCCCGGGACAGTTGAATAATTCACCCCTCCACTTT
V gene: TRBV9; J gene: TRBJ2-5; clone size: -; D gene: TRBD2; CDR3 protein: CASSVNVAGGQETQYF; CDR3 DNA: TGTGCCAGCAGCGTAAATGTAGCGGGGGGACAGGAGACCCAGTACTTC
V gene: TRBV6-6; J gene: TRBJ1-6; clone size: -; D gene: TRBD1; CDR3 protein: CASSYSMTGKDTLHF; CDR3 DNA: TGTGCCAGCAGTTACTCCATGACAGGGAAGGACACCCTCCACTTT
V gene: TRBV7-6; J gene: TRBJ1-1; clone size: many; D gene: -; CDR3 protein: CASSLSWNTEAFF; CDR3 DNA: TGTGCCAGCAGCTTATCCTGGAACACTGAAGCTTTCTTT
V gene: TRBV18; J gene: TRBJ1-3; clone size: once; D gene: TRBD1; CDR3 protein: CASSPLGTGGAYGNTIYF; CDR3 DNA: TGTGCCAGCTCACCACTTGGGACAGGGGGCGCTTATGGAAACACCATATATTTT
V gene: TRBV5-4; J gene: TRBJ1-1; clone size: -; D gene: TRBD1; CDR3 protein: CASSFPDRGTEAFF; CDR3 DNA: TGTGCCAGCAGCTTCCCGGACAGGGGAACTGAAGCTTTCTTT
V gene: TRBV11-1; J gene: TRBJ2-1; clone size: once; D gene: -; CDR3 protein: CASSLGQGGNEQFF; CDR3 DNA: TGTGCCAGCAGCTTAGGCCAGGGAGGCAATGAGCAGTTCTTC
V gene: TRBV2; J gene: TRBJ1-2; clone size: -; D gene: -; CDR3 protein: CASQNYGYTF; CDR3 DNA: TGTGCCAGCCAGAACTATGGCTACACCTTC
V gene: TRBV6-5; J gene: TRBJ1-4; clone size: few; D gene: -; CDR3 protein: CASSYSQSNEKLFF; CDR3 DNA: TGTGCCAGCAGTTACTCCCAGTCTAATGAAAAACTGTTTTTT
V gene: TRBV5-1; J gene: TRBJ1-1; clone size: -; D gene: -; CDR3 protein: CASSLERRNTEAFF; CDR3 DNA: TGCGCCAGCAGCTTGGAACGGAGAAACACTGAAGCTTTCTTT
V gene: TRBV5-1; J gene: TRBJ2-7; clone size: -; D gene: -; CDR3 protein: CASSLGTASLDEQYF; CDR3 DNA: TGCGCCAGCAGCTTGGGTACAGCCTCTTTGGACGAGCAGTACTTC
V gene: TRBV7-2; J gene: TRBJ2-1; clone size: -; D gene: TRBD2; CDR3 protein: CASSVGSGNSYNEQFF; CDR3 DNA: TGTGCCAGCAGCGTAGGTAGCGGGAATTCCTACAATGAGCAGTTCTTC
V gene: TRBV6-5; J gene: TRBJ2-7; clone size: -; D gene: -; CDR3 protein: CATRGWSGLAYEQYF; CDR3 DNA: TGTGCCACCAGGGGGTGGAGCGGGTTAGCCTACGAGCAGTACTTC
V gene: TRBV12-5; J gene: TRBJ1-1; clone size: -; D gene: -; CDR3 protein: CASGLQGNTEAFF; CDR3 DNA: TGTGCTAGTGGTCTTCAGGGTAACACTGAAGCTTTCTTT
V gene: TRBV21-1; J gene: TRBJ1-5; clone size: -; D gene: -; CDR3 protein: CASTTRDRGEDSNQPQHF; CDR3 DNA: TGTGCCAGCACCACCCGGGACAGGGGGGAGGATAGCAATCAGCCCCAGCATTTT
V gene: TRBV25-1; J gene: TRBJ1-2; clone size: few; D gene: -; CDR3 protein: CASSDEPHLNYGYTF; CDR3 DNA: TGTGCCAGCAGTGACGAACCCCACTTGAACTATGGCTACACCTTC
V gene: TRBV11-2; J gene: TRBJ2-2; clone size: -; D gene: TRBD2; CDR3 protein: CASSLFGVAGGLTGELFF; CDR3 DNA: TGTGCCAGCAGCTTATTTGGGGTAGCGGGGGGCCTCACCGGGGAGCTGTTTTTT
V gene: TRBV6-1; J gene: TRBJ1-5; clone size: -; D gene: -; CDR3 protein: CASRRHDSNQPQHF; CDR3 DNA: TGTGCCAGCAGGCGGCACGATAGCAATCAGCCCCAGCATTTT
V gene: TRBV4-1; J gene: TRBJ2-1; clone size: -; D gene: -; CDR3 protein: CASSRTGGASYNEQFF; CDR3 DNA: TGCGCCAGCAGCCGGACGGGCGGGGCCTCCTACAATGAGCAGTTCTTC
V gene: TRBV6-5; J gene: TRBJ2-7; clone size: -; D gene: -; CDR3 protein: CASSYSWQGYEQYF; CDR3 DNA: TGTGCCAGCAGTTACTCTTGGCAGGGGTACGAGCAGTACTTC
V gene: TRBV7-2; J gene: TRBJ1-5; clone size: few; D gene: TRBD1; CDR3 protein: CASRQGQDNQPQHF; CDR3 DNA: TGTGCCAGCCGTCAGGGACAGGACAATCAGCCCCAGCATTTT
V gene: TRBV5-1; J gene: TRBJ2-5; clone size: -; D gene: TRBD1; CDR3 protein: CASSFGQGMETQYF; CDR3 DNA: TGCGCCAGCAGCTTCGGACAGGGGATGGAGACCCAGTACTTC
V gene: TRBV11-2; J gene: TRBJ1-5; clone size: -; D gene: TRBD1; CDR3 protein: CASSPGQGGDQPQHF; CDR3 DNA: TGTGCCAGCAGCCCGGGACAGGGCGGAGATCAGCCCCAGCATTTT
V gene: TRBV20-1; J gene: TRBJ2-3; clone size: -; D gene: TRBD2; CDR3 protein: CSASRRLAGSTDTQYF; CDR3 DNA: TGCAGTGCTAGTAGGCGGCTAGCGGGAAGCACAGATACGCAGTATTTT